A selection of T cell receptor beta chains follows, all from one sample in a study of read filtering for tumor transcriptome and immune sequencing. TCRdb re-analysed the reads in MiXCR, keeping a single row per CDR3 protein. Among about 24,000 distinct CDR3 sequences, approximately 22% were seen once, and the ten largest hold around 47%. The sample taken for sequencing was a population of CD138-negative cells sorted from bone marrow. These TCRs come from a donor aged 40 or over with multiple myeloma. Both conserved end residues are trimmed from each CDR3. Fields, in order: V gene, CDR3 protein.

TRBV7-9,ASSLPWDRYTGELF
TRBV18,ASSRDRNTEAF
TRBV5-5,ASSRGAANTGELF
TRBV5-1,ASSWRQGAGELF
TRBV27,ASSGVGGQGWYEQY
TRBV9,ASSPRAASGNTIY
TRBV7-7,ATAGGGAETQY
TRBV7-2,ASSLVVSGGAGETQY
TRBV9,ASNAGGRDTQY
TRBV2,ASRTSGAPADTQY
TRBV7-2,ASSLIGGTDTQY
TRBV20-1,SAVQGANTDTQY
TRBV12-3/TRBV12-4,ASTVDRWGAWANVLT
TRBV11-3,ASSHGSGGETQC
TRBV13,ASSLGLAGASTDTQY
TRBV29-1,SVPRQSTDTQY
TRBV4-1,ASSQGEQSNNGYT
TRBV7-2,ASSSSGGHNEQF
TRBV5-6,ASSPGTGSAGELF
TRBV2,ASRPASGAYNEQF
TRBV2,ASSDGVRNTEAF
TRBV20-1,SASLGGGLSYEQY
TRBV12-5,ASGYGQAYEQY
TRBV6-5,ASSGTSGGGRGTDTQY
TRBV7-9,ASSSRLDRVHNEQF
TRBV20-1,SARGRVEGGSDTQY
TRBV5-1,ASSPGQGGNQPQH
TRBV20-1,SASTSGGPDTQY
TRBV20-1,SASSGTSGQPQH
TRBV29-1,SVEGQGGDTQY
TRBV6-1,ASSPGQGLGNTEAF
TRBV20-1,SAINERGYQDTQY
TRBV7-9,ASSFGPSSGNTIY
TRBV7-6,ASSLDDIRVPGELF
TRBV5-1,ASSPEAGTANTEAF
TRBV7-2,ASSLVAGDPYEQY
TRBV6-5,ASSYSGVWNQPQH